The 5 T cell receptor beta chains reported below all come from one sample, sequenced in a study of Tregs in tolerant kidney transplant recipients. The method was immunoSEQ multiplex PCR; TCRdb's version includes in-frame clones alone and lacks a portion of them. The table lists tens of thousands of clones, roughly 98% of them singletons. The sample in question was CD4+ T cells from blood, obtained before the transplant. The source of these receptors is a human donor who received a combined kidney and bone marrow transplant.

In DNA form, the CDR3 reads TGTGCCAGCAGCTTATTGATTGCGTCAGGGGGCCATGGCTACACCTTC. Its protein product is CASSLLIASGGHGYTF. J is TRBJ1-2 and V is TRBV7-2; 8 bases are a match to TRBD1. Germline V gene data show CDR1 as SGHTA and CDR2 as FQGNSA. This CDR3 contains 16 residues. V shed 2 bases and J 6 bases; nucleotides not matched to a gene: 11.

The chain joins TRBV5-1 to TRBJ2-7, with 9 bases matching TRBD1. The germline V gene has CDR1 SGHRS and CDR2 YFSETQ. V shed 4 bases, J shed 5 bases, and the junction held 7 bases outside the gene matches. The CDR3 spans 14 residues. This chain's CDR3 is CASSTGTGTHEQYF. CDR3 sequence (DNA): TGCGCCAGCAGCACAGGGACAGGGACTCACGAGCAGTACTTC.

The chain uses TRBV2 and TRBJ2-1; 10 bases line up with TRBD1. V trimming: 5 bases; J trimming: 2 bases; junction bases outside the gene matches: 3. This CDR3 is 15 amino acids long. Looked up from germline, CDR1 is SNHLY and CDR2 is FYNNEI. The CDR3 sequence is CASSTGQGAYNEQFF. CDR3 nucleotides: TGTGCCAGCAGTACCGGACAGGGGGCCTACAATGAGCAGTTCTTC.

This clone appeared once. The V and J genes are TRBV30 and TRBJ1-3; 8 nucleotides agree with TRBD1. Germline CDR1 GTSNPN, CDR2 SVGIG (reference sequence). Germline trimming cut 8 bases from V and 1 base from J; bases unmatched to any gene: 13. The CDR3 spans 16 residues. As DNA, the CDR3 is TGTGCCATCGCCGGGACAGGCTGGTTATCTGGAAACACCATATATTTT. Translating gives CAIAGTGWLSGNTIYF.

The genes are TRBV11-3 and TRBJ2-5; 10 nucleotides match TRBD1. This CDR3 has 14 residues. J was trimmed by 7 bases and V by 3 bases; bases with no gene match: 5. Germline assignment: CDR1 SGHNT and CDR2 YENEEA. The CDR3 sequence: CASSLGTGAGTQYF. The CDR3 region has the DNA TGTGCCAGCAGCTTGGGGACAGGGGCCGGGACCCAGTACTTC.